This TCR beta chain derives from a study of T cells in Graves' hyperthyroidism and ophthalmopathy. RNA transcripts served as the template for amplifying TCR beta CDR3 regions. With the HTBI primer set, the TCR CDR3 went through a first round of RT-PCR. TCRdb reanalysed the multiplex PCR reads using MiXCR and keeps one entry per CDR3 protein. In the table there are hundreds of thousands of distinct CDR3 sequences, around 13% of which are singletons. This clonotype was counted ten times or more. The antigen is unknown. Stable hyperthyroidism: no ophthalmopathy progression over 18 months of follow-up. Exclusions: uncontrolled infection, other autoimmune disease, pregnancy, lactation. Study results and caveats: Among clonotypes expanded in thyroid above 0.001, most were also found in blood.

This TCR was recovered from a woman between 18 and 29 years old with Graves' hyperthyroidism. Input material: blood.

For the CDR3, the DNA is TGCAGTGCTAGGGGGGCTAGCGGGAGTATTAATGAGCAGTTCTTC. This sequence encodes CSARGASGSINEQFF. The chain joins TRBV20-1 to TRBJ2-1; TRBD2 matches at 10 bases. The V gene's germline CDR1 is DFQATT and CDR2 SNEGSKA (reference sequence). The CDR3 consists of 15 residues. V lost 3 bases to trimming and J lost 7 bases; unmatched junction nucleotides: 9.